Below are 10 T cell receptor beta chains sequenced from a single sample in a study of technical replicates of blood from several donors. Sequencing was performed with immunoSEQ multiplex PCR; in TCRdb, only in-frame clones are kept and a portion is missing. The sample contains around 70,000 clones, 95% of which appear only once. Material: T cells isolated from PBMCs. The source is a human donor in good health.

The rearrangement links TRBV29-1 to TRBJ1-2; 9 bases match TRBD1. CDR3 length: 13 amino acids. Germline-derived CDR1 and CDR2 are SQVTM and ANQGSEA. Germline trimming cut 7 bases from V and 4 bases from J; bases unmatched to any gene: 7. The CDR3 reads CSADRGDSYGYTF. In nucleotides, the CDR3 is TGCAGCGCCGACAGGGGGGATTCCTATGGCTACACCTTC.

The chain is built from TRBV11-3 and TRBJ2-3, with TRBD2 matching 9 bases. J lost 2 bases, V lost 5 bases, and 5 bases had no gene match. Germline V gene data show CDR1 as SGHNT and CDR2 as YENEEA. This CDR3 is built from 15 residues. The CDR3 loop reads CASSPGTSSTDTQYF. The CDR3 nucleotides are TGTGCCAGCAGCCCCGGGACTAGCTCCACAGATACGCAGTATTTT.

The chain carries TRBV6-5 and TRBJ2-4, with 7 bases that match TRBD1. The CDR3 has 13 amino acids. Germline V lookup: CDR1 MNHEY, CDR2 SVGAGI. With V trimmed by 9 bases and J by 7 bases, 9 bases remained unmatched. Here the CDR3 DNA reads TGTGCCAGGGCCAAACACAGGGGCAACATTCAGTACTTC. Its translation is CARAKHRGNIQYF.

This chain joins TRBV29-1 and TRBJ2-7; 11 nucleotides line up with TRBD1. This CDR3 contains 16 residues. CDR1 is SQVTM, CDR2 ANQGSEA, per germline. DNA for the CDR3: TGCAGGAGCCCAATTTACGGACAGGGGGCTCCCTACGAGCAGTACTTC. It is translated as CRSPIYGQGAPYEQYF.

In nucleotides, the CDR3 is TGCGCCAGCAGCTTTGGAGGCAATGAGCAGTTCTTC. As protein: CASSFGGNEQFF. V gene TRBV5-1 combines with J gene TRBJ2-1, with D tentatively TRBD2 (5 bases). Germline V gives CDR1 SGHRS, CDR2 YFSETQ. This CDR3 region has 12 residues. Trimming pared 2 bases from V and 6 bases from J, leaving 6 bases between.

The J gene is TRBJ2-3, the V gene TRBV4-1; D is uncertain. CDR1 is MGHRA, CDR2 YSYEKL, per germline. V was pared by 4 bases and J by 2 bases, with 13 bases between. The CDR3 has 15 amino acids. The DNA of the CDR3 is TGCGCCAGCAGCCCGAGTTGGAGAAACACAGATACGCAGTATTTT. Its protein product is CASSPSWRNTDTQYF.

The rearrangement joins TRBV19 to TRBJ1-3; D not certain. CDR3 length: 14 amino acids. CDR1 is LNHDA and CDR2 is SQIVND in the germline V gene (reference sequence). The germline V and J ends were trimmed by 6 bases and 2 bases, with 11 bases remaining between them. The DNA of the CDR3 is TGTGCCAGTAGCCGGGGTTCGGCTGGAAACACCATATATTTT. The encoded protein is CASSRGSAGNTIYF.

The chain has TRBV27 and TRBJ1-1, with 8 bases identical to TRBD1. The CDR3 extends over 13 amino acids. Germline-derived CDR1 and CDR2 are MNHEY and SMNVEV (reference sequence). Unmatched junction bases numbered 10, after V lost 5 bases and J lost 11 bases. CDR3 sequence reads: CASSPPTGARAFF. DNA of the CDR3: TGTGCCAGCAGTCCCCCGACAGGGGCCCGCGCTTTCTTT.

The rearrangement joins TRBV7-9 to TRBJ1-1; TRBD1 is a possible D gene (5 bases). Trimming removed 4 bases from V and 1 base from J, with 7 bases in between. CDR1 is SEHNR and CDR2 is FQNEAQ in the germline V gene (reference sequence). This CDR3 contains 13 residues. CDR3 DNA: TGTGCCAGCAGCTCAGGGCAGAACACTGAAGCTTTCTTT. Translated: CASSSGQNTEAFF. The entire variable domain, with the rest obtained from reference TRBV7-9 and TRBJ1-1, is as follows: DTGVSQNPRHKITKRGQNVTFRCDPISEHNRLYWYRQTLGQGPEFLTYFQNEAQLEKSRLLSDRFSAERPKGSFSTLEIQRTEQGDSAMYLCASSSGQNTEAFFGQGTRLTVV.

CDR3 DNA sequence: TGTGCCAGCAGTGACTGGTGGGCGGGGGGATACTACAATGAGCAGTTCTTC. Amino acids: CASSDWWAGGYYNEQFF. The V and J genes are TRBV6-4 and TRBJ2-1; TRBD2 matches at 8 bases. Germline CDR1 is MRHNA and CDR2 is SNTAGT. CDR3 length: 17 amino acids. The ends lost 1 base at V and 3 bases at J; junction bases unmatched: 8.